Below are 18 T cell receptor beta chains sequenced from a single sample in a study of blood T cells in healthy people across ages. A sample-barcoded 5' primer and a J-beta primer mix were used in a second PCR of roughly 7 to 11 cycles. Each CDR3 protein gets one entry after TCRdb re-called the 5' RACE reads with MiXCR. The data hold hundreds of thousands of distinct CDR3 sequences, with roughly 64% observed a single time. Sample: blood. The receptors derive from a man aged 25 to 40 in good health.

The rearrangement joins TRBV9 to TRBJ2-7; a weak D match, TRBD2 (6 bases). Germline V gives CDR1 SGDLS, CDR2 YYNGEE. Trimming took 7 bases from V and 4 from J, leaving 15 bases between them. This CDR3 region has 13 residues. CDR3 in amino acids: CASGGGYSYEQYF. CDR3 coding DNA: TGTGCCAGCGGAGGAGGGTATTCTTACGAGCAGTACTTC.

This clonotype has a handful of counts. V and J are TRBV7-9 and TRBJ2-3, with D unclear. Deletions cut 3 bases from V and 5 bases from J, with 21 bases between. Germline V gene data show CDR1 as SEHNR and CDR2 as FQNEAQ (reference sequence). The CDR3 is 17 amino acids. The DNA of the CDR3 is TGTGCCAGCAGCTTCCCGAGAATAAGTATTATGGAAGATACGCAGTATTTT. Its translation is CASSFPRISIMEDTQYF.

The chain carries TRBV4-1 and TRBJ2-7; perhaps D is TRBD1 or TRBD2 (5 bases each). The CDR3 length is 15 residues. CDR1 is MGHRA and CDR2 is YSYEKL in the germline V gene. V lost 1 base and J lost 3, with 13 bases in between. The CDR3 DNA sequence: TGCGCCAGCAGCCAAGGGAATACGGGGCTCTACGAGCAGTACTTC. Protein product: CASSQGNTGLYEQYF.

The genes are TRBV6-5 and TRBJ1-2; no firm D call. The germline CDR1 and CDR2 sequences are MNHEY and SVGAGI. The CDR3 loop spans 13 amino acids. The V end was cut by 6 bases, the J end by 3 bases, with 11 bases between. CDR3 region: CASSPDWYYGYTF. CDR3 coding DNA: TGTGCCAGCAGCCCTGACTGGTACTATGGCTACACCTTC.

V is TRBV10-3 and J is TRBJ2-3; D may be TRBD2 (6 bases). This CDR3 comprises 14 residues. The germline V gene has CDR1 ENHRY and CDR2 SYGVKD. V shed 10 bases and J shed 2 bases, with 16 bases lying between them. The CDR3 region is CASLAGGDTDTQYF. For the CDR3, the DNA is TGTGCCAGCTTAGCCGGGGGAGACACAGATACGCAGTATTTT.

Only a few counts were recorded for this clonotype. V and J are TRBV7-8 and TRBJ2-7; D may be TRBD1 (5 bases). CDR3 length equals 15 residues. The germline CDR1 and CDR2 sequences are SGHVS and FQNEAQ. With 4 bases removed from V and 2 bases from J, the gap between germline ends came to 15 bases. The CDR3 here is CASSYQGPNAYEQYF. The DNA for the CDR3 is TGTGCCAGCAGCTACCAGGGTCCTAACGCCTACGAGCAGTACTTC.

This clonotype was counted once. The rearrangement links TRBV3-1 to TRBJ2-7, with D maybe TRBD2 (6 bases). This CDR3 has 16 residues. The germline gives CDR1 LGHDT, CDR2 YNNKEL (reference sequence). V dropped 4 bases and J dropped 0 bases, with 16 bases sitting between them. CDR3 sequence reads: CASSPGFLGGSYEQYF. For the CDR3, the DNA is TGTGCCAGCAGCCCTGGGTTTTTGGGAGGCTCCTACGAGCAGTACTTC.

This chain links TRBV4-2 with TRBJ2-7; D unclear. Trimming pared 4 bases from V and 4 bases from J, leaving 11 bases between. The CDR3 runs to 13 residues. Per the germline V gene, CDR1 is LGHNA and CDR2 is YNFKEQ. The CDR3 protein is CASSPGPRYEQYF. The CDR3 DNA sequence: TGTGCCAGCAGCCCGGGCCCCAGGTACGAGCAGTACTTC.

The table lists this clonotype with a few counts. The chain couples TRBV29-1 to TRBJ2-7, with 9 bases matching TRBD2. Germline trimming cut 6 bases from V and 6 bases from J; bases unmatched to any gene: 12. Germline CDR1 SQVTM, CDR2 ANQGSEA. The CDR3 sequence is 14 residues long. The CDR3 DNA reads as TGCAGCGTACGGGAAGGCCTAGCGGGGTCCGAGCAGTACTTC. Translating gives CSVREGLAGSEQYF.

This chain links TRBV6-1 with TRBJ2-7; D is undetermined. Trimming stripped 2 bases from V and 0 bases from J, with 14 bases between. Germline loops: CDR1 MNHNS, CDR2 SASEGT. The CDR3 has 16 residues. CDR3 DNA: TGTGCCAGCAGTGAACTTCTGGACGGATACTCCTACGAGCAGTACTTC. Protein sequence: CASSELLDGYSYEQYF.

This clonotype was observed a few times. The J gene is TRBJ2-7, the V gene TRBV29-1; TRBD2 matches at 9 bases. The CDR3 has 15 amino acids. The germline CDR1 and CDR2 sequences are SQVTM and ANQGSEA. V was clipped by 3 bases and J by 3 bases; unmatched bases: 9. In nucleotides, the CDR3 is TGCAGCGTTGAGATAGAAGCGGGGGGCCACTACGAGCAGTACTTC. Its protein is CSVEIEAGGHYEQYF.

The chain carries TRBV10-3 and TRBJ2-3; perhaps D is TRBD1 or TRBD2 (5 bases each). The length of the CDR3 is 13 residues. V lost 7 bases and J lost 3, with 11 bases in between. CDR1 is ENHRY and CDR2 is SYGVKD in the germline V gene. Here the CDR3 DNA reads TGTGCCATCAAGGTTGAGGGGACAGATACGCAGTATTTT. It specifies CAIKVEGTDTQYF.

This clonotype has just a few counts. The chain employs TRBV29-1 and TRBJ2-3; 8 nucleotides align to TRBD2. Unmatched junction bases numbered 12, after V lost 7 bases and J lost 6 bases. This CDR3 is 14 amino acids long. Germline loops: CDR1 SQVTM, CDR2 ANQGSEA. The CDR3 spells CSAGGGGPADTQYF. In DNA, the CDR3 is TGCAGCGCCGGCGGCGGGGGGCCAGCCGATACGCAGTATTTT.

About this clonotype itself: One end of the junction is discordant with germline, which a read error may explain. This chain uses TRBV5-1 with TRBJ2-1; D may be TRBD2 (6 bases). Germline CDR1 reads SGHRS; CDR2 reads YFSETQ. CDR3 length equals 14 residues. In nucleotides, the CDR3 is TGCGCCAGCAGCGGCGGGACTCCCGTCAATGAGCAGTTTTTC. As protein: CASSGGTPVNEQFF. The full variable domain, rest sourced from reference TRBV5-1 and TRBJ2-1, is KAGVTQTPRYLIKTRGQQVTLSCSPISGHRSVSWYQQTPGQGLQFLFEYFSETQRNKGNFPGRFSGRQFSNSRSEMNVSTLELGDSALYLCASSGGTPVNEQFFGPGTRLTVL.

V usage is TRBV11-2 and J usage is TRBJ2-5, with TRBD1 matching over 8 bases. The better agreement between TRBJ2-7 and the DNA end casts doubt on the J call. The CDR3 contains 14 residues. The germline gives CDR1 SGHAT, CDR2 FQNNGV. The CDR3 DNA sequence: TGTGCCAGCAGCCCGGACAGGGTGGCTTACGAGCAGTACTTC. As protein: CASSPDRVAYEQYF.

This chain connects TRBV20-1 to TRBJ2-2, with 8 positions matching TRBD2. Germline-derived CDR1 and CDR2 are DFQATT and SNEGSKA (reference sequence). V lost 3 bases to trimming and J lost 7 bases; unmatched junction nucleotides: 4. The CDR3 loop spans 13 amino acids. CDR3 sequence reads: CSARRLAIGELFF. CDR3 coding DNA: TGCAGTGCTAGGAGACTAGCGATCGGGGAGCTGTTTTTT.

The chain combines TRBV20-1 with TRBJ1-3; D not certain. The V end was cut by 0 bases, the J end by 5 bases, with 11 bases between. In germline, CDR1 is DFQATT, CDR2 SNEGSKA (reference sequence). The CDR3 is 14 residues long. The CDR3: CSARDPAGRNTIYF. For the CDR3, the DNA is TGCAGTGCTAGAGATCCCGCAGGAAGAAACACCATATATTTT.

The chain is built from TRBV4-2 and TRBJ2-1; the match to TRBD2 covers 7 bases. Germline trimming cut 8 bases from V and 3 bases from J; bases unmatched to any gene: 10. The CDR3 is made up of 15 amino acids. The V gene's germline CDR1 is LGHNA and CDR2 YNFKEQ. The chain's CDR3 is CASCATSDDYNEQFF. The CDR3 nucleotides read TGTGCCAGCTGTGCAACTAGCGACGACTACAATGAGCAGTTCTTC.